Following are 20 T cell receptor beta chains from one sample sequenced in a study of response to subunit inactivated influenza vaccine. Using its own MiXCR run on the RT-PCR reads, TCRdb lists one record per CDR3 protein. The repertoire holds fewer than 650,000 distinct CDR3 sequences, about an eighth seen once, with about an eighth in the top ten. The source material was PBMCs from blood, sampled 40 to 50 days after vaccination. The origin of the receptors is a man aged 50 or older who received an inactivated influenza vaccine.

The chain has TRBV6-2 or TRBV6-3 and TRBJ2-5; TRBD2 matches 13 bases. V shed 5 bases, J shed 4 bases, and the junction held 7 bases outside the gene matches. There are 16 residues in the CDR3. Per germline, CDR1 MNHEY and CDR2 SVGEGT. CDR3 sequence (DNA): TGTGCCAGCAGTAGCGGGACTAGCGGGAAGAGAGAGACCCAGTACTTC. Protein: CASSSGTSGKRETQYF.

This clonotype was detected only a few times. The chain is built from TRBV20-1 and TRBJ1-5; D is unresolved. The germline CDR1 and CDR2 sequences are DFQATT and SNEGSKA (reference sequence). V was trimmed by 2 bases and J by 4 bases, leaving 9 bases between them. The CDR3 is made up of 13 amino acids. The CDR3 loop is CSARNDGNQPQHF. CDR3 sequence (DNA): TGCAGTGCTAGAAACGACGGAAATCAGCCCCAGCATTTT.

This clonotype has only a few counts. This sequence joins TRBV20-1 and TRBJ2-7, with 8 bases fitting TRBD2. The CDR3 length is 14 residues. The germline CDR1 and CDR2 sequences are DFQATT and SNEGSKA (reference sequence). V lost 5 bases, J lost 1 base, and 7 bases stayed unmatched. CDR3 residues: CSADERGPSYEQYF. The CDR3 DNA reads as TGCAGTGCTGATGAGCGGGGGCCGTCCTACGAGCAGTACTTC.

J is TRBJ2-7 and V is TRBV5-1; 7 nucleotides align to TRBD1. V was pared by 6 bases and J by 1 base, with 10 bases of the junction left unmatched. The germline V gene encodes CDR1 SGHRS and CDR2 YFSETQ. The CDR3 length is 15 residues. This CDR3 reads CASKTWTGTSYEQYF. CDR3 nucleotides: TGCGCCAGCAAAACGTGGACAGGAACATCCTACGAGCAGTACTTC.

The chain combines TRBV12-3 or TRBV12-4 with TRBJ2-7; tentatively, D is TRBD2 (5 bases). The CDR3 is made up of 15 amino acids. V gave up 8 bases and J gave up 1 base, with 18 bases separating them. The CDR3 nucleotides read TGTGCCAGCTCGTCTTCGGGGTCGATGTCCTACGAGCAGTACTTC. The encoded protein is CASSSSGSMSYEQYF.

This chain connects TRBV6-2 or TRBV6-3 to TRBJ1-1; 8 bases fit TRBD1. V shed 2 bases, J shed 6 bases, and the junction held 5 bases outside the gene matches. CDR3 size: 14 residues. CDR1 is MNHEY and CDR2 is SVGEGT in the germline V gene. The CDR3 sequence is CASSYRTGKPEAFF. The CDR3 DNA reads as TGTGCCAGCAGTTACCGGACAGGGAAGCCTGAAGCTTTCTTT.

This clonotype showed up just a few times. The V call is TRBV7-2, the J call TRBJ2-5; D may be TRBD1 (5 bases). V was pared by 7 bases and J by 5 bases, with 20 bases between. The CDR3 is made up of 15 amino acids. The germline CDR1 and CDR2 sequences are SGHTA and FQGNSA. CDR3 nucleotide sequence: TGTGCCAGCAACCAGGACACCGCACTGCTGGAGACCCAGTACTTC. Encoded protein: CASNQDTALLETQYF.

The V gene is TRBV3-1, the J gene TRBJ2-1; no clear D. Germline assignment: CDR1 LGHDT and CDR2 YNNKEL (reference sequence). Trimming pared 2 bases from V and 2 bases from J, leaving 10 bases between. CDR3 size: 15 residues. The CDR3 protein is CASSQSSYTYNEQFF. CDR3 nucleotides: TGTGCCAGCAGCCAATCATCCTACACCTACAATGAGCAGTTCTTC.

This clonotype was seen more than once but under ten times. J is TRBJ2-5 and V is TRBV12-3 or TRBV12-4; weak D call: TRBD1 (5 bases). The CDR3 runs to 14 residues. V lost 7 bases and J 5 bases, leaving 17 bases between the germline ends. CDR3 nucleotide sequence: TGTGCCAGCACCTCGGCCCAGGGTCGGGAGACCCAGTACTTC. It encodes CASTSAQGRETQYF.

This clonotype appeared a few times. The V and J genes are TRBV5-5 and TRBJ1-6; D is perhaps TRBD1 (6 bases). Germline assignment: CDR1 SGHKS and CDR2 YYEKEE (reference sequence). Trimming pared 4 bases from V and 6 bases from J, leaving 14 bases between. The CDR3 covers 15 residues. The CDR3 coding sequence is TGTGCCAGCAGCCTTACAGGGAGCGGTAATTCACCCCTCCACTTT. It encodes CASSLTGSGNSPLHF.

The CDR3 reads CSANRAVGYGYTF. The CDR3 DNA reads TGCAGTGCCAACCGGGCTGTTGGCTATGGCTACACCTTC. V is TRBV20-1 and J is TRBJ1-2, with D uncertain. The CDR3 extends over 13 amino acids. V was pared by 6 bases and J by 4 bases, with 15 bases between. Germline CDR1 and CDR2: DFQATT and SNEGSKA (reference sequence).

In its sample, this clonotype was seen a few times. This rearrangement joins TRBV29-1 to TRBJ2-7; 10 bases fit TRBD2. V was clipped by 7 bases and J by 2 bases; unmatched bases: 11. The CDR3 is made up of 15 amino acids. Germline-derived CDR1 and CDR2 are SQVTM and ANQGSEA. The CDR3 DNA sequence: TGCAGCGCTCAAGACGGGACTAGCGCTACCTACGAGCAGTACTTC. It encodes CSAQDGTSATYEQYF.

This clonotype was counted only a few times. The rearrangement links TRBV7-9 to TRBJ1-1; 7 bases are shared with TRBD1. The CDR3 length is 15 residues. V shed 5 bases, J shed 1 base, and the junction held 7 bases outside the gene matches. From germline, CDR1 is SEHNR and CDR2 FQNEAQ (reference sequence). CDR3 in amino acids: CASSPDRDRNTEAFF. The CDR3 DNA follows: TGTGCCAGCAGCCCTGACAGGGATCGGAACACTGAAGCTTTCTTT.

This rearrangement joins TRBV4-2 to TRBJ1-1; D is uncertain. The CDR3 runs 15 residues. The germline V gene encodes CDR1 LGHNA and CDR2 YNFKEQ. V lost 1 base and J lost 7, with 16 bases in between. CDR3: CASSQGTDPASEAFF. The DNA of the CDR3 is TGTGCCAGCAGCCAAGGTACAGACCCGGCGAGTGAAGCTTTCTTT.

In DNA, the CDR3 is TGTGCCAGCAGCTTACCATTGAACACCGGGGAGCTGTTTTTT. Encoded protein: CASSLPLNTGELFF. The chain recombines TRBV11-2 with TRBJ2-2, with unresolved D. CDR3 length: 14 amino acids. Germline V CDR1 and CDR2: SGHAT, FQNNGV. Trimming removed 2 bases from V and 1 base from J, with 5 bases in between.

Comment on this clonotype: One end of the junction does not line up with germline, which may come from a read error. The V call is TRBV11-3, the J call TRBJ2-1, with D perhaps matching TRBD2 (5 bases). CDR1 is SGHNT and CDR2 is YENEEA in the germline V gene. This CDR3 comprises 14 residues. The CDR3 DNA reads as TGTGCCAGCAGCGCAAGCGCGGGTTACAATGAGCAGTGCTTC. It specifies CASSASAGYNEQCF.

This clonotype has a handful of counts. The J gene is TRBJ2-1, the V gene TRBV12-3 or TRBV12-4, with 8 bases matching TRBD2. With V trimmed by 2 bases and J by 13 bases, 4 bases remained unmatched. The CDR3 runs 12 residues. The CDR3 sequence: CASSLIAGTQFF. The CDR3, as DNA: TGTGCCAGCAGTTTAATAGCGGGGACACAGTTCTTC.

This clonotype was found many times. The CDR3 reads CASSLRDSSGNTIYF. The CDR3 bases are TGTGCCAGCAGTCTCCGGGACAGCTCTGGAAACACCATATATTTT. The chain is built from TRBV6-2 or TRBV6-3 and TRBJ1-3; 7 bases line up with TRBD1. Germline CDR1 and CDR2: MNHEY and SVGEGT. CDR3 length equals 15 residues. Trimming cost V 5 bases and J 0 bases; bases outside gene matches: 4.

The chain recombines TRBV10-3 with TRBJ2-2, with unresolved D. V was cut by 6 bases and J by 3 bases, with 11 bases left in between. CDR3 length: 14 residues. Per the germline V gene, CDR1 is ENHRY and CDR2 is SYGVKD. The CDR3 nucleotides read TGTGCCATCAGCCCGGGCCATGACACCGGGGAGCTGTTTTTT. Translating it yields CAISPGHDTGELFF.

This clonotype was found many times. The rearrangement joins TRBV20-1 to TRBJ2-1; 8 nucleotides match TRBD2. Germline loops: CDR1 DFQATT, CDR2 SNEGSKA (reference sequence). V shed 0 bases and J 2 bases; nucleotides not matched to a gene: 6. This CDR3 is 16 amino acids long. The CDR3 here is CSAREPSGRAYNEQFF. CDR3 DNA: TGCAGTGCTAGAGAACCAAGCGGGAGAGCCTACAATGAGCAGTTCTTC.